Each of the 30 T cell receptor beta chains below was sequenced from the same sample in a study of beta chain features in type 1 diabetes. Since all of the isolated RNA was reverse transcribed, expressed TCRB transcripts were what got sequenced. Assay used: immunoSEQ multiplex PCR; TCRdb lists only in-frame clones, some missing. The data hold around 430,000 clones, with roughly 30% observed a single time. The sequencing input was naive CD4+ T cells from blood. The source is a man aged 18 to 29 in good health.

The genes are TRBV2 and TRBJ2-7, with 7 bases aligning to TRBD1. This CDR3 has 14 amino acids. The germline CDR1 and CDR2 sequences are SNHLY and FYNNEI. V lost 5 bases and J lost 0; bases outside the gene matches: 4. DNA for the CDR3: TGTGCCAGCAGTTCCGACAGGGCCTCCTACGAGCAGTACTTC. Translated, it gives CASSSDRASYEQYF.

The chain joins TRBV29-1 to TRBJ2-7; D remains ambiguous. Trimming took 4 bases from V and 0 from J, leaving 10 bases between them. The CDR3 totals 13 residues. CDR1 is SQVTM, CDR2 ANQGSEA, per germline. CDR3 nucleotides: TGCAGCGTTGTTGCGGATAGCTCCTACGAGCAGTACTTC. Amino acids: CSVVADSSYEQYF.

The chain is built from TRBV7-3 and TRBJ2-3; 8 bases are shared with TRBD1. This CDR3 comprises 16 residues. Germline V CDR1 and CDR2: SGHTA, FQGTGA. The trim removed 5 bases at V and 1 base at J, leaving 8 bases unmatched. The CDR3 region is CASSPGTGYGTDTQYF. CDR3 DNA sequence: TGTGCCAGCAGCCCTGGGACAGGATATGGCACAGATACGCAGTATTTT.

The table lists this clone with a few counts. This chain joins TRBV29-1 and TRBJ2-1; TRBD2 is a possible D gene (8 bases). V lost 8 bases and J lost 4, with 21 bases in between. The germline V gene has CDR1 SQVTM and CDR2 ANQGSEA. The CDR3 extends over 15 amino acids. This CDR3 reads CSSEGAGGRYNEQFF. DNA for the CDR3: TGCAGCTCCGAGGGGGCGGGAGGTCGGTACAATGAGCAGTTCTTC.

CDR3 sequence: CASSYSGEGTQYF. CDR3 coding DNA: TGTGCCAGCAGTTATAGCGGGGAAGGAACCCAGTACTTC. The gene calls are TRBV6-6 and TRBJ2-5; 8 bases are shared with TRBD2. The germline CDR1 and CDR2 sequences are MNHNY and SVGAGI (reference sequence). This CDR3 spans 13 amino acids. The junction had 5 bases not matched to a gene; V was cut back by 3 bases and J by 8 bases.

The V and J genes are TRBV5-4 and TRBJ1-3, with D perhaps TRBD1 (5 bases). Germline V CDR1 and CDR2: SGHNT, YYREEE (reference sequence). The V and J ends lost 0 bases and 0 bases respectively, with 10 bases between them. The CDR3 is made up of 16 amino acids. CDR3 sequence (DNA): TGTGCCAGCAGCTTGGCCGAGAGGGGCTCTGGAAACACCATATATTTT. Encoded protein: CASSLAERGSGNTIYF.

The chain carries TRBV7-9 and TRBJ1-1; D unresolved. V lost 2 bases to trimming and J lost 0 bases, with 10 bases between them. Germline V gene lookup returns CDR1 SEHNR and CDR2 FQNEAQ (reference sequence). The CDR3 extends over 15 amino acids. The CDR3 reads CASSLLHVLNTEAFF. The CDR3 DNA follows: TGTGCCAGCAGCTTACTCCACGTTCTGAACACTGAAGCTTTCTTT.

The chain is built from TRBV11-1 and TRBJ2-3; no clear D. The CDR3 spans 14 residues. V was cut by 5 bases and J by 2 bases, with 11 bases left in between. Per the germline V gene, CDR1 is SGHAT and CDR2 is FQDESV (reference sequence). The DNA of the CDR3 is TGTGCCAGCAGCCAAGGACCGATCACAGATACGCAGTATTTT. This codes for CASSQGPITDTQYF.

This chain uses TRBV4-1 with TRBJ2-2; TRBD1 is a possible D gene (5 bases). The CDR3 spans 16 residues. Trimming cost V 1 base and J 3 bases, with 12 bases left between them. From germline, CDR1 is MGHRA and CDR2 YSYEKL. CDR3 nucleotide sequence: TGCGCCAGCAGCCAAGGACAGAGGACGGACACCGGGGAGCTGTTTTTT. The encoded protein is CASSQGQRTDTGELFF.

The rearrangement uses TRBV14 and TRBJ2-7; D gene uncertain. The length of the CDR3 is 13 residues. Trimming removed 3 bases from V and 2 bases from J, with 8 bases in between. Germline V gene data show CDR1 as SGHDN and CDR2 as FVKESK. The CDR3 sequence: CASSQGEAYEQYF. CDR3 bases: TGTGCCAGCAGCCAGGGTGAGGCCTACGAGCAGTACTTC.

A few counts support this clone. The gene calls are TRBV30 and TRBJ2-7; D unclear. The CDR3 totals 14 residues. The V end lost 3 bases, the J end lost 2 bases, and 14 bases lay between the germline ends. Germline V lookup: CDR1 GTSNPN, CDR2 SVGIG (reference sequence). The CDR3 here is CAWRLMGTTYEQYF. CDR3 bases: TGTGCCTGGAGGTTAATGGGAACCACCTACGAGCAGTACTTC.

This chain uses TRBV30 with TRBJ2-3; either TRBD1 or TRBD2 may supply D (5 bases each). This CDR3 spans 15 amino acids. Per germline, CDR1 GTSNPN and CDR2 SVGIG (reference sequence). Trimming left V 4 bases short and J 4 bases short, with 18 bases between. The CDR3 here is CAWTPGTAYPDTQYF. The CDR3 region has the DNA TGTGCCTGGACCCCCGGGACGGCGTACCCAGATACGCAGTATTTT.

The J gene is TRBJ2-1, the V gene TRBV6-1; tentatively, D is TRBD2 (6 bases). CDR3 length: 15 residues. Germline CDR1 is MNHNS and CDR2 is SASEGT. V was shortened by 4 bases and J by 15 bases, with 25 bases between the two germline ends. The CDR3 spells CASSAPGLHAPLWFF. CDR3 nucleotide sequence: TGTGCCAGCAGTGCCCCGGGACTTCACGCCCCCCTTTGGTTCTTC.

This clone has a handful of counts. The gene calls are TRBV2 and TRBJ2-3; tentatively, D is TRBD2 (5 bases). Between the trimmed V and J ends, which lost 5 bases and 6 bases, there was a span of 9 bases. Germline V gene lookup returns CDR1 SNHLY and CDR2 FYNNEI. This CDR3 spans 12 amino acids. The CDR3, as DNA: TGTGCCAGCAGTCCAGAGCGGGATACGCAGTATTTT. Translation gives CASSPERDTQYF.

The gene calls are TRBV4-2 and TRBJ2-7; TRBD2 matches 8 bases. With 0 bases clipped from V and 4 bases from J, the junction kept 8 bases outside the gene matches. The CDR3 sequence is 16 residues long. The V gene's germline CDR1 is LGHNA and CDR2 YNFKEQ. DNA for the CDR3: TGTGCCAGCAGCCAAGAGTTACTAGCGGAACATTACGAGCAGTACTTC. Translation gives CASSQELLAEHYEQYF.

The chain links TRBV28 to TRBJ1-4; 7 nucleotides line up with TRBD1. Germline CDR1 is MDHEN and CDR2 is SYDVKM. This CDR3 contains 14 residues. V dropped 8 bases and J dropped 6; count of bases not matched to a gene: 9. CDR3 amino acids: CASRNRGGDEKLFF. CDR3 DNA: TGTGCCAGCCGTAACAGGGGAGGGGATGAAAAACTGTTTTTT.

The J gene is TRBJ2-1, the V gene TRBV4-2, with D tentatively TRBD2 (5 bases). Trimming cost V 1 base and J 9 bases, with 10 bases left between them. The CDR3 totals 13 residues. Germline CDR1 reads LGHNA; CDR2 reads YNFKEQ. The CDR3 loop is CASSQGLTSEQFF. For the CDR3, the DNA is TGTGCCAGCAGCCAAGGACTAACATCTGAGCAGTTCTTC.

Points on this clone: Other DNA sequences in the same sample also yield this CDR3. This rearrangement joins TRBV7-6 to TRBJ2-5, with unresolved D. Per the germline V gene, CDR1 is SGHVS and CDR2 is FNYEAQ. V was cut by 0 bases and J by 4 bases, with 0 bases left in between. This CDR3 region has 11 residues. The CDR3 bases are TGTGCCAGCAGCTTAGCAGAGACCCAGTACTTC. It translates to CASSLAETQYF.

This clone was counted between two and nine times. The CDR3 DNA sequence: TGTGCCAGCAGTGAATCGGGGAGACTCCAACAGTATTTT. Protein: CASSESGRLQQYF. The chain couples TRBV25-1 to TRBJ2-3; D perhaps matches TRBD2 (5 bases). V lost 1 base and J 12 bases, leaving 14 bases between the germline ends. CDR3 length equals 13 residues. Germline V gives CDR1 MGHDK, CDR2 SYGVNS.

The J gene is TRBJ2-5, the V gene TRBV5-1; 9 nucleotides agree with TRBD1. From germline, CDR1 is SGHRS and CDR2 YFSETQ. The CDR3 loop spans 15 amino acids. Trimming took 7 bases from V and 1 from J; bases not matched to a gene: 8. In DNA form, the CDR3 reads TGCGCCAGCGGGAATCCGACAGGGGGCCAAGAGACCCAGTACTTC. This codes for CASGNPTGGQETQYF.

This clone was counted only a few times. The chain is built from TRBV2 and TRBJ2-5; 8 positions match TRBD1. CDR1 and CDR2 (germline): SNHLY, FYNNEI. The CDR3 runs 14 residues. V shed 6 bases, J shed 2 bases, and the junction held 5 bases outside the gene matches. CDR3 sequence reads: CASRRDRPQETQYF. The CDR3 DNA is TGTGCCAGCAGAAGGGACAGGCCTCAAGAGACCCAGTACTTC. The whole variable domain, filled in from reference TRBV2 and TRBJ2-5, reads EPEVTQTPSHQVTQMGQEVILRCVPISNHLYFYWYRQILGQKVEFLVSFYNNEISEKSEIFDDQFSVERPDGSNFTLKIRSTKLEDSAMYFCASRRDRPQETQYFGPGTRLLVL.

The CDR3 coding sequence is TGTGCCAGCAGCCCCCCAGGCGATACGCAGTATTTT. This translates into CASSPPGDTQYF. The chain combines TRBV7-6 with TRBJ2-3, with D hard to call. CDR1 and CDR2 (germline): SGHVS, FNYEAQ. This CDR3 is built from 12 residues. Trimming shortened V by 5 bases and J by 6 bases, and 9 bases separated the two germline ends.

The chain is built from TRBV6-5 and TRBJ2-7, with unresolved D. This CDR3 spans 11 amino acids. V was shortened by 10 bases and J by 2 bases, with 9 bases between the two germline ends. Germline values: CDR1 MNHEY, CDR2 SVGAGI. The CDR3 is CATYTAYEQYF. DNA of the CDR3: TGTGCCACCTACACGGCCTACGAGCAGTACTTC.

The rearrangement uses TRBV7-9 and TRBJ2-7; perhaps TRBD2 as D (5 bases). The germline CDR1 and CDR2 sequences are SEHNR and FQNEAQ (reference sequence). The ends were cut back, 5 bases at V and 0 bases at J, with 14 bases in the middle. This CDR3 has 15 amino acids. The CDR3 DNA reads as TGTGCCAGCAGCACCAGAGGAGGCCTCTCCTACGAGCAGTACTTC. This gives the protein CASSTRGGLSYEQYF. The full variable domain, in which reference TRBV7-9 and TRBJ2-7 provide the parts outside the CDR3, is DTGVSQNPRHKITKRGQNVTFRCDPISEHNRLYWYRQTLGQGPEFLTYFQNEAQLEKSRLLSDRFSAERPKGSFSTLEIQRTEQGDSAMYLCASSTRGGLSYEQYFGPGTRLTVT.

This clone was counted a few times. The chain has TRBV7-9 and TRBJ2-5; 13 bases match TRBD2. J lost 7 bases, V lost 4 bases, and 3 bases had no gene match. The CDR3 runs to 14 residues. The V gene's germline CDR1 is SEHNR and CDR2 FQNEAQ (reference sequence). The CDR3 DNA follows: TGTGCCAGCAGCTCTGGACTAGCGGGAGTGACCCAGTACTTC. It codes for CASSSGLAGVTQYF.

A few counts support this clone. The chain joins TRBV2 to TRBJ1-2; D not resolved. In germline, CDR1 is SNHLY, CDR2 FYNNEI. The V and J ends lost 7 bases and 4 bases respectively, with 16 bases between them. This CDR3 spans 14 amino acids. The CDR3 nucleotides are TGTGCCAGCAACGACGGTGGCAGGCTCTATGGCTACACCTTC. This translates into CASNDGGRLYGYTF.

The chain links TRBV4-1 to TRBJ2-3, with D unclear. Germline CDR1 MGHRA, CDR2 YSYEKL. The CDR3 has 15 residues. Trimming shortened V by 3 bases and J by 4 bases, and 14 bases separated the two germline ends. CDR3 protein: CASSQGITGSDTQYF. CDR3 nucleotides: TGCGCCAGCAGCCAGGGGATAACGGGCTCAGATACGCAGTATTTT.

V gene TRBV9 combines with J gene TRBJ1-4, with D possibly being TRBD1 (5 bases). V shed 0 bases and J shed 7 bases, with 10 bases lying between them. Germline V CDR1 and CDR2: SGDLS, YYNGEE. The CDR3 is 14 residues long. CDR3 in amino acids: CASSVGGATEKLFF. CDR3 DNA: TGTGCCAGCAGCGTAGGAGGGGCTACTGAAAAACTGTTTTTT.

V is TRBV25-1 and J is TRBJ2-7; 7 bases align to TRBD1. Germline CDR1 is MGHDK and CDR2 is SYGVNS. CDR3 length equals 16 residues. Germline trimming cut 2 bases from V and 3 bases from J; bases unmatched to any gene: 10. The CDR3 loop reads CASSEPLGQGDYEQYF. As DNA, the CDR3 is TGTGCCAGCAGTGAACCGCTTGGGCAGGGGGACTACGAGCAGTACTTC.

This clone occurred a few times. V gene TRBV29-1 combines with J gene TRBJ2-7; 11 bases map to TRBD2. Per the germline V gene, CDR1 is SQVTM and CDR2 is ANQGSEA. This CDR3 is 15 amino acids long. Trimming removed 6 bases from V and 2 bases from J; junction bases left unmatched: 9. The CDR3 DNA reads TGCAGCGTAAGGGGACTAGCGGAGTCACCCTACGAGCAGTACTTC. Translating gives CSVRGLAESPYEQYF.